The T cell receptor (beta chain) described here comes from a study of T cells after yellow fever vaccination. This clonotype has only a few counts. The antigen is undetermined. Study-wide points: In FACS-sorted repertoires, abundant clonotypes from the bulk population could appear as contaminants. CD4 and CD8 compartments shared a small share of clonotypes. Compared with primary, the secondary response was weaker and peaked at day 5, not 15.

CDR1 and CDR2 from the germline V gene are SNHLY and FYNNEI. After removal of 6 bases from V and 5 bases from J, the junction contained 10 bases not matched to a gene. This CDR3 is 14 amino acids long. 5'RACE template switching added a universal primer site and UMIs to TCR cDNA. MiXCR was run by TCRdb on the 5' RACE reads, yielding one entry per CDR3 protein. The sample gives over 250,000 distinct CDR3 sequences, over 4% of which show up once; roughly 25% is in the top ten. This sequence joins TRBV2 and TRBJ2-7; 7 bases are shared with TRBD1. The sample was PBMCs, taken 5 days after the yellow fever booster vaccination. The origin of this receptor is a man between 18 and 29 years old who received the YFV17D yellow fever vaccine. CDR3 residues: CASSLQGSFDEQYV. CDR3 nucleotides: TGTGCCAGCAGCTTACAGGGGAGCTTCGACGAGCAGTACGTC.